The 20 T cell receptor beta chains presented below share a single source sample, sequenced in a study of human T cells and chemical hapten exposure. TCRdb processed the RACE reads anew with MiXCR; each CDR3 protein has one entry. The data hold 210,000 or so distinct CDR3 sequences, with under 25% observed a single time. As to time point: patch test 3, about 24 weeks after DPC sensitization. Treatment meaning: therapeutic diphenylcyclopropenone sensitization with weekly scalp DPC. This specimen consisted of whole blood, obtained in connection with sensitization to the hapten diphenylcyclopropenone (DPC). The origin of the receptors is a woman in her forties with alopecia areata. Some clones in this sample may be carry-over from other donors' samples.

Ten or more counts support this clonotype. The CDR3 here is CASSEDQGVSNIQYF. The CDR3 DNA reads TGTGCCAGCAGTGAAGATCAGGGCGTCTCAAACATTCAGTACTTC. This chain joins TRBV6-1 and TRBJ2-4; possible D gene TRBD1, 5 bases. The CDR3 has 15 amino acids. Germline-derived CDR1 and CDR2 are MNHNS and SASEGT. The ends were cut back, 1 base at V and 6 bases at J, with 13 bases in the middle.

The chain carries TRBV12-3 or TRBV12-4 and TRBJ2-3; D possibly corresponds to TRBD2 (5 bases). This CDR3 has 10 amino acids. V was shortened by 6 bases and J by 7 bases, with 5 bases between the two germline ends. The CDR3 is CASSGNTQYF. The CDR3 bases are TGTGCCAGCAGCGGGAATACGCAGTATTTT.

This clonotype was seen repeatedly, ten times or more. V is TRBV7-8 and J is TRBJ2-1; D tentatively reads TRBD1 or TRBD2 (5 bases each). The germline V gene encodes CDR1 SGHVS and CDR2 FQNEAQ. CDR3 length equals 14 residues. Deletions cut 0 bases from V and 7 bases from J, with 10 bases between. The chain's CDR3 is CASSLAIWGNEQFF. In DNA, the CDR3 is TGTGCCAGCAGCTTAGCTATCTGGGGGAATGAGCAGTTCTTC.

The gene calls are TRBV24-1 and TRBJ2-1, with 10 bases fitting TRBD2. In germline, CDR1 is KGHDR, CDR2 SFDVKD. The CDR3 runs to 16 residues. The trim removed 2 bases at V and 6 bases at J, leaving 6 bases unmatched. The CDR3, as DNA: TGTGCCACCAGTGATTGGGCTAGCGGGGGCCTCAATGAGCAGTTCTTC. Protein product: CATSDWASGGLNEQFF.

In DNA form, the CDR3 reads TGCAGTGCTAGGGCCGGACTAGCGAGAGGCATCTGCGACGAGCAGTACTTC. This encodes CSARAGLARGICDEQYF. V gene TRBV20-1 combines with J gene TRBJ2-7, with 9 bases aligning to TRBD2. Unmatched junction bases numbered 17, after V lost 3 bases and J lost 5 bases. CDR3 size: 17 residues. CDR1 is DFQATT, CDR2 SNEGSKA, per germline (reference sequence).

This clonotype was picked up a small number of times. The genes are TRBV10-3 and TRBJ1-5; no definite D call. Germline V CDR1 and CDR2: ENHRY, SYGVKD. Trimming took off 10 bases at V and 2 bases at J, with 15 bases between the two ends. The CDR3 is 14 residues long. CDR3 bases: TGTGCCACCCGGACCGCCGGCGGCAATCAGCCCCAGCATTTT. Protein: CATRTAGGNQPQHF.

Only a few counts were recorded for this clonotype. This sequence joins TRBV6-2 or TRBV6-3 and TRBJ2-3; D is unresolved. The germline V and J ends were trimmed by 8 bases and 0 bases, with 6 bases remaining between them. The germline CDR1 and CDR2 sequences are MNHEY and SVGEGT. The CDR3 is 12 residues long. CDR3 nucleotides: TGTGCCAGCGCGGTTAGCACAGATACGCAGTATTTT. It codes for CASAVSTDTQYF.

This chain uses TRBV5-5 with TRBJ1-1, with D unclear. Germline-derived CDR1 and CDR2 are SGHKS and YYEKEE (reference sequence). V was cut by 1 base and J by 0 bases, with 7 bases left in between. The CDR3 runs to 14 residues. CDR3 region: CASSLRFVNTEAFF. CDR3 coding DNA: TGTGCCAGCAGCTTGAGGTTCGTGAACACTGAAGCTTTCTTT.

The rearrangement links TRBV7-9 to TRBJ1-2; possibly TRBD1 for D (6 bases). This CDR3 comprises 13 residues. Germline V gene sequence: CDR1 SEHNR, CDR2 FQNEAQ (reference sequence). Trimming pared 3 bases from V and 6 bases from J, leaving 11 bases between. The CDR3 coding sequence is TGTGCCAGCAGCTTTGGCGGGGGCCATGGCTACACCTTC. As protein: CASSFGGGHGYTF.

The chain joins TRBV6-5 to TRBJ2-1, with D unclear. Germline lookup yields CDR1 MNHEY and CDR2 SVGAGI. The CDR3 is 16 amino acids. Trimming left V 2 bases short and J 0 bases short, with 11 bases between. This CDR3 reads CASSYMVQYSYNEQFF. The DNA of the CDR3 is TGTGCCAGCAGTTACATGGTGCAATACTCCTACAATGAGCAGTTCTTC.

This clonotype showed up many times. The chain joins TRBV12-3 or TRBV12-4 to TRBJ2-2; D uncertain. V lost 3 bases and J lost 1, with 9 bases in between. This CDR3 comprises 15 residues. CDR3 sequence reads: CASSLQNMNTGELFF. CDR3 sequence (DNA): TGTGCCAGCAGTTTGCAGAACATGAACACCGGGGAGCTGTTTTTT.

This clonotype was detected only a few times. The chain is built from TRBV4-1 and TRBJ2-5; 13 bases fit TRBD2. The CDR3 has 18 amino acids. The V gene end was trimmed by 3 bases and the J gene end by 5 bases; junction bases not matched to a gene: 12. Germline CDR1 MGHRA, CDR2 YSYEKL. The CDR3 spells CASSHYSGLAGVRETQYF. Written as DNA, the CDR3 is TGCGCCAGCAGCCACTATAGCGGACTAGCGGGAGTCAGGGAGACCCAGTACTTC.

CDR3 loop: CASSLLGEFREAFF. DNA for the CDR3: TGTGCCAGCAGCTTATTGGGGGAATTTAGGGAAGCTTTCTTT. The chain recombines TRBV5-6 with TRBJ1-1, with D possibly matching TRBD1 (5 bases). Germline loops: CDR1 SGHDT, CDR2 YYEEEE. With 2 bases removed from V and 8 bases from J, the gap between germline ends came to 16 bases. This CDR3 has 14 residues.

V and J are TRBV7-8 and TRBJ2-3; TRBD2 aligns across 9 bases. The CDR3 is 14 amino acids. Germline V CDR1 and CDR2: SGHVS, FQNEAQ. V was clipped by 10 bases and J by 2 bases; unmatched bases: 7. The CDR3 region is CAISTSGHTDTQYF. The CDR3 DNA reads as TGTGCCATTTCGACTAGCGGACACACAGATACGCAGTATTTT.

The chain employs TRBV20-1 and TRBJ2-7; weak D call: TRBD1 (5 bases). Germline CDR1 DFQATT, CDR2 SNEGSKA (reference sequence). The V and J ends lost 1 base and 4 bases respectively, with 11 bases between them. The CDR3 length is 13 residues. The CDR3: CSARAPRGYEQYF. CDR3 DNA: TGCAGTGCTAGAGCCCCTAGGGGTTACGAGCAGTACTTC.

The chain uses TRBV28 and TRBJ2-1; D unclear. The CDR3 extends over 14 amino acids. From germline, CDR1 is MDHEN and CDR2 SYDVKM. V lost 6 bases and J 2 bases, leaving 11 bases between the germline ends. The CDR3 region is CASRGFGPYNEQFF. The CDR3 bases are TGTGCCAGCAGGGGGTTTGGCCCCTACAATGAGCAGTTCTTC.

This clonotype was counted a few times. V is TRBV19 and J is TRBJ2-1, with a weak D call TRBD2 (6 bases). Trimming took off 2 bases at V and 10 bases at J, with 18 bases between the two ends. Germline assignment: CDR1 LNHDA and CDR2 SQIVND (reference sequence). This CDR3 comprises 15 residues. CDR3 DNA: TGTGCCAGTAGTATAAAGGGGCGGGAAGGGGACGAGCAGTTCTTC. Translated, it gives CASSIKGREGDEQFF.

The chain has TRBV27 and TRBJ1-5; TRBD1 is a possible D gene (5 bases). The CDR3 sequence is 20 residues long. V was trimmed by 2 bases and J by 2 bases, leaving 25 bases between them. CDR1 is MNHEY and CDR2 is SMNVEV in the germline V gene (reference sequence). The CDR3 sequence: CASSLRYRAGGLNGNQPQHF. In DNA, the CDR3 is TGTGCCAGCAGTTTAAGGTATAGAGCTGGGGGATTGAATGGCAATCAGCCCCAGCATTTT.

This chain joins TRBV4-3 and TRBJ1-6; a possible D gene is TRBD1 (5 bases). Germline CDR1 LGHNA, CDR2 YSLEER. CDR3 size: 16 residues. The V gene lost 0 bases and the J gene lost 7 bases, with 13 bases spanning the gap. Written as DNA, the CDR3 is TGCGCCAGCAGCCAAGACGGGGGGGGAGGGAATTCACCCCTCCACTTT. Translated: CASSQDGGGGNSPLHF.

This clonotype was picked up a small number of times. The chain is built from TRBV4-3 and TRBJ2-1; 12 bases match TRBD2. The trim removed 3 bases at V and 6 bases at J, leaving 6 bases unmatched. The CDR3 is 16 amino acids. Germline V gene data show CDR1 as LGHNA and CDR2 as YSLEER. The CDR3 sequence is CASSQAGTSGFNEQFF. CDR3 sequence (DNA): TGCGCCAGCAGCCAGGCCGGGACTAGCGGGTTCAATGAGCAGTTCTTC.